A selection of T cell receptor beta chains follows, all from one sample in a study of blood T cells in healthy people across ages. Each CDR3 protein gets one entry after TCRdb re-called the 5' RACE reads with MiXCR. The sample holds 700,000 or so distinct CDR3 sequences, 20% to 25% seen once. Specimen: blood. The receptors were sampled from a man in his sixties or seventies in good health. CDR3s include the opening cysteine and the closing phenylalanine or tryptophan. D genes are given only for firm matches. Not every row has a clone size; where given, it reads once, few, many or a size class.

cdr3_nt	cdr3_aa	v_call	d_call	j_call	clone_size
TGCAGCGTTCCACAGGGTTATCATGGCTACACCTTC	CSVPQGYHGYTF	TRBV29-1	NA	TRBJ1-2	NA
TGTGCCACCAGTTCCGTTGGCAGGGGGCTGAATGAGCAGTTCTTC	CATSSVGRGLNEQFF	TRBV24-1	TRBD1	TRBJ2-1	NA
TGTGCCAGCAGCCAAGATGGTCGACCCCGGGGAGATACGCAGTATTTT	CASSQDGRPRGDTQYF	TRBV3-1	NA	TRBJ2-3	NA
TGCGCCAGCAGCTTGGAACAGGGAGGCTACACCTTC	CASSLEQGGYTF	TRBV5-1	NA	TRBJ1-2	few
TGTGCCAGCAGTGACTCTTATAATCGGGCTGAAGCTTTCTTT	CASSDSYNRAEAFF	TRBV6-4	NA	TRBJ1-1	few
TGCAGCGTCGCTCGCGGGGTGAATGAGCAGTTCTTC	CSVARGVNEQFF	TRBV29-1	NA	TRBJ2-1	NA
TGCAGTGCTAGAGCAGGGTGGGGGGCCAACGTCCTGACTTTC	CSARAGWGANVLTF	TRBV20-1	NA	TRBJ2-6	few
TGTGCCAGCAGGGGAACCCCGGCGGGGGTTTCCTACAATGAGCAGTTCTTC	CASRGTPAGVSYNEQFF	TRBV2	TRBD2	TRBJ2-1	NA
TGTGCCAGCAGCACACGGACTAGCGGGCGCTGGTACTTC	CASSTRTSGRWYF	TRBV7-2	TRBD2	TRBJ2-5	NA
TGTGCCAGCAGTTTAGTGACTAGCGGCCAAGAGCAGTTCTTC	CASSLVTSGQEQFF	TRBV12-3/TRBV12-4	TRBD2	TRBJ2-1	few
TGCAGTGCTAGGAACAGGGGAGGAAGCACTGAAGCTTTCTTT	CSARNRGGSTEAFF	TRBV20-1	TRBD1	TRBJ1-1	NA
TGTGCCAGCAGTTTCGGGGGACGGGCTAATGAAAAACTGTTTTTT	CASSFGGRANEKLFF	TRBV12-3/TRBV12-4	NA	TRBJ1-4	few
TGTGCCAGCAGTTTCGTGGCAGCAAGGAAGAACACTGAAGCTTTCTTT	CASSFVAARKNTEAFF	TRBV12-3/TRBV12-4	NA	TRBJ1-1	few